The present T cell receptor (beta chain) was sequenced within a study of cytomegalovirus exposure and HLA in healthy donors. Study background: Later, an analysis reported that the approximately 120 validation repertoires had used the same platform as the approximately 600 first-cohort repertoires.

Sequenced by immunoSEQ multiplex PCR; TCRdb stores in-frame clones only, minus some. The sample gives approximately 190,000 clones, approximately 82% of which show up once; roughly 12% is in the top ten. Study observations and caveats: Subsequent analysis showed first-cohort TCR clusters tending to co-occur in 120 validation repertoires. Under in vitro conditions, three CMV-associated chains were confirmed as specific for CMV antigens.

Germline CDR1 SGDLS, CDR2 YYNGEE. The CDR3 consists of 13 residues. V was cut by 4 bases and J by 4 bases, with 12 bases left in between. To note about this clone: Its antigen remains unidentified.

The genes are TRBV9 and TRBJ2-7, with TRBD1 as a possible D gene (5 bases). Material for sequencing was PBMCs. This clonotype originated in a woman in her 30s in good health and CMV-seropositive. CDR3 region: CASSSDSDYEQYF. CDR3 coding DNA: TGTGCCAGCAGCTCTGACAGCGATTACGAGCAGTACTTC.